A selection of T cell receptor beta chains follows, all from one sample in a study of cytomegalovirus exposure and HLA in healthy donors. The method was immunoSEQ multiplex PCR; TCRdb's version includes in-frame clones alone and lacks a portion of them. The profile covers 150,000 or so clones, with around 81% appearing a single time and roughly 1% taken by the ten largest. Sequenced material: PBMCs. The receptor set was obtained from a middle-aged woman in good health and CMV-seronegative. Each CDR3 is given with its conserved first and last residue. D genes are given only for firm matches. Size tells how often a clone was seen (once, few, many) or the class of an expanded clone, and some rows leave it out.

V gene	clone size	D gene	J gene	CDR3 DNA	CDR3 protein
TRBV28	few	TRBD1	TRBJ1-1	TGTGCCAGCCTACAGGGGGGGACTGAAGCTTTCTTT	CASLQGGTEAFF
TRBV7-9	.	TRBD1	TRBJ2-5	TGTGCCAGCAGACCGAGGACAGGCTCGGAGACCCAGTACTTC	CASRPRTGSETQYF
TRBV30	.	TRBD2	TRBJ2-1	TGTGCCTGGAGTACGACTAGCGGGAGAGACACTGAGCAGTTCTTC	CAWSTTSGRDTEQFF
TRBV25-1	.	TRBD2	TRBJ2-5	TGTGCCAGCAGTGAATACCCTAGCGGGAGGGCTGGGGAGACCCAGTACTTC	CASSEYPSGRAGETQYF
TRBV15	.	.	TRBJ2-6	TGTGCCACCAGCGGGCGGGACGGGTTCTCTGGGGCCAACGTCCTGACTTTC	CATSGRDGFSGANVLTF
TRBV6-5	.	TRBD1	TRBJ1-4	TGTGCCAGCAGGCGACAGGGGATAGGGAGTGAAAAACTGTTTTTT	CASRRQGIGSEKLFF
TRBV7-9	.	.	TRBJ2-3	TGTGCCAGCAGCCCAGGGAGGACCACAGATACGCAGTATTTT	CASSPGRTTDTQYF
TRBV9	.	.	TRBJ2-2	TGTGCCAGCAGCGGGGACTCTATAGAGCTGTTTTTT	CASSGDSIELFF
TRBV7-9	.	.	TRBJ1-5	TGTTCCAGCAGCTTGGGTGGGGGGGGCCGACAGCCCCAGCATTTT	CSSSLGGGGRQPQHF
TRBV5-1	.	TRBD2	TRBJ2-5	TGCGCCAGCAGCTTGGGACTCGGGACTAACCTAGAGACCCAGTACTTC	CASSLGLGTNLETQYF
TRBV27	few	.	TRBJ2-7	TGTGCCAGCAGTTTAAGCAGTAGCGGATATAGCTCCTACGAGCAGTACTTC	CASSLSSSGYSSYEQYF
TRBV2	few	.	TRBJ1-1	TGTGCCAGCATTATGACAGCCCAGAACACTGAAGCTTTCTTT	CASIMTAQNTEAFF
TRBV7-7	.	.	TRBJ2-1	TGTGCTAGCAGCTTAGGCGGTGATGAGAGGCAGTTCTTC	CASSLGGDERQFF
TRBV19	once	.	TRBJ2-1	TGTGCCAGTAGTTGGGCCCCTGGCCACAATGAGCAGTTCTTC	CASSWAPGHNEQFF
TRBV15	once	TRBD2	TRBJ2-7	TGTGCCACCAGCAGAGCCTGGGGACTAGCGGGCCCCCCAGGTGAAGAGCAGTACTTC	CATSRAWGLAGPPGEEQYF
TRBV11-2	.	TRBD1	TRBJ2-5	TGTGCCAGCAGCCCCCAGGGGGAAATGACGGAGACCCAGTACTTC	CASSPQGEMTETQYF
TRBV6-1	.	.	TRBJ1-6	TGTGCCAGCAGTGAAGCAACAGGGTATAATTCACCCCTCCACTTT	CASSEATGYNSPLHF
TRBV5-6	.	.	TRBJ2-5	TGTGCCAGCAGCTTGAGGAGGTACCAAGAGACCCAGTACTTC	CASSLRRYQETQYF
TRBV6-6	.	TRBD1	TRBJ2-7	TGTGCCAGCAGTTACGCGACAGGGGGCGCGGGGGAGCAGTACTTC	CASSYATGGAGEQYF
TRBV5-6	.	.	TRBJ1-3	TGTGCCAGCAGCTTAACAGACCTGCTCTCTGGAAACACCATATATTTT	CASSLTDLLSGNTIYF
TRBV30	.	.	TRBJ1-4	TGTGCCTGGAATCCAGGGACTAATGAAAAACTGTTTTTT	CAWNPGTNEKLFF
TRBV7-3	.	.	TRBJ2-2	TGTGCCAGCAGCTCCGCGGATTTTCGGAACACCGGGGAGCTGTTTTTT	CASSSADFRNTGELFF
TRBV19	.	.	TRBJ2-1	TGTGCCAGTACCCTAGGGTGGGGACCCACCGGGGGTGAGCAGTTCTTC	CASTLGWGPTGGEQFF